This T cell receptor beta chain was observed in a study of T-cell reconstitution after alpha-beta-depleted transplantation in children. This clonotype was seen a few times. The ends lost 4 bases at V and 1 base at J; junction bases unmatched: 5. The CDR3 totals 15 residues. Germline values: CDR1 SQVTM, CDR2 ANQGSEA. Preparation of the TCRbeta library used unique molecular identifiers. TCRdb called the PCR reads again in MiXCR, with one record for every CDR3 protein. Of approximately 390,000 distinct CDR3 sequences listed, roughly 10% were seen once; the top ten hold roughly 5.5%. This clonotype was obtained from a human donor who donated a stem cell graft to a child with acute myeloid leukemia. This rearrangement joins TRBV29-1 to TRBJ2-5, with 11 bases lining up with TRBD2. Sequencing used PBMCs from the stem cell graft donor, obtained from the stem cell graft. CDR3 loop: CSVATGTSGQETQYF. The CDR3 region has the DNA TGCAGCGTTGCCACCGGGACTAGCGGCCAAGAGACCCAGTACTTC.